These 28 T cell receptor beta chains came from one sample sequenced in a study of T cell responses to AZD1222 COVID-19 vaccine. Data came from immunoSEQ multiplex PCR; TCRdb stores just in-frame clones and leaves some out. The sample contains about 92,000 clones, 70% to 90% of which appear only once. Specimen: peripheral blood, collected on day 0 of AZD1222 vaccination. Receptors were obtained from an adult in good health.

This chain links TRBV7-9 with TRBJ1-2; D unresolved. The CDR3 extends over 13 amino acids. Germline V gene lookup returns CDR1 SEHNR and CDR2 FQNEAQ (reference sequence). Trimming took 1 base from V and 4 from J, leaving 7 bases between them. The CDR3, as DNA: TGTGCCAGCAGCTTAGGTGACATCTATGGCTACACCTTC. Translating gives CASSLGDIYGYTF.

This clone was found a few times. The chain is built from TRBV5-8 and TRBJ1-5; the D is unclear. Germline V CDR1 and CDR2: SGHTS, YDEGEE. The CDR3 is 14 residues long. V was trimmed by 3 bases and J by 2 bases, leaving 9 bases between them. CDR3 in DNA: TGTGCCAGCAGCTCACAATTGGGCAATCAGCCCCAGCATTTT. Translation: CASSSQLGNQPQHF. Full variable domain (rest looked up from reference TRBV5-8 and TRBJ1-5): EAGVTQSPTHLIKTRGQQATLRCSPISGHTSVYWYQQALGLGLQFLLWYDEGEERNRGNFPPRFSGRQFPNYSSELNVNALELEDSALYLCASSSQLGNQPQHFGDGTRLSIL.

The CDR3 DNA reads TGTGCCAGCTCACTTACAGGGGCCCTCTCTGGAAACACCATATATTTT. This codes for CASSLTGALSGNTIYF. The chain joins TRBV18 to TRBJ1-3; 7 positions match TRBD1. The trim removed 4 bases at V and 0 bases at J, leaving 6 bases unmatched. Germline V lookup: CDR1 KGHSH, CDR2 LQKENI. The CDR3 is 16 amino acids.

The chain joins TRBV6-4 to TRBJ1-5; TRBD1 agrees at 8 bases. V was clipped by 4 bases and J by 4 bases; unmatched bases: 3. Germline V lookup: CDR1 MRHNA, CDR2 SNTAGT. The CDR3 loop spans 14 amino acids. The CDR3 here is CASSAGGGNQPQHF. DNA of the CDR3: TGTGCCAGCAGTGCAGGGGGCGGGAATCAGCCCCAGCATTTT.

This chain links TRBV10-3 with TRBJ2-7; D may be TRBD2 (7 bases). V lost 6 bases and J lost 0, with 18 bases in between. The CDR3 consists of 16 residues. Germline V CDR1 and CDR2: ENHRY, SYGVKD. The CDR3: CAIRGGPGFSSYEQYF. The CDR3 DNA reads TGTGCCATCAGGGGGGGGCCGGGATTTAGCTCCTACGAGCAGTACTTC.

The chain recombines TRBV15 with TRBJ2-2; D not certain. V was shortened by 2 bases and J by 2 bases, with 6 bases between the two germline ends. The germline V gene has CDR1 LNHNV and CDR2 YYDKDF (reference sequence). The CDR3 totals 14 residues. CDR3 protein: CATSRNSNTGELFF. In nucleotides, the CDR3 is TGTGCCACCAGCAGAAACAGCAACACCGGGGAGCTGTTTTTT.

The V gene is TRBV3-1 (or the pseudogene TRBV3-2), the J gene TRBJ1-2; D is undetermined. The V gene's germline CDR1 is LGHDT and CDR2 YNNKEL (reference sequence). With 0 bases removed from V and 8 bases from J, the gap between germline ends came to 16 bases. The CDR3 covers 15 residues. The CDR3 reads CASSQDSTLIWGYTF. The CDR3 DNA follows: TGTGCCAGCAGCCAAGATTCGACACTCATTTGGGGCTACACCTTC.

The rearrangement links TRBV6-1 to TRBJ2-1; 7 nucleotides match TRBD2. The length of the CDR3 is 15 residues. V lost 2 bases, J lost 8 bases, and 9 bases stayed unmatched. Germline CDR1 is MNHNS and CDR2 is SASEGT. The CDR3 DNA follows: TGTGCCAGCAGTGAAATCTGGGCTAGCGGATATGAGCAGTTCTTC. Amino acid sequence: CASSEIWASGYEQFF.

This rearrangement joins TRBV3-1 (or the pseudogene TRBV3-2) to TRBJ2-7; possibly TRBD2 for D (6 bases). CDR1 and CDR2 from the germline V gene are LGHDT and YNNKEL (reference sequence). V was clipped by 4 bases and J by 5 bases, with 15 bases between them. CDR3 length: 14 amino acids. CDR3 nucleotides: TGTGCCAGCAGCCTCTGGAGGGGTAGCCACGAGCAGTACTTC. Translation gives CASSLWRGSHEQYF.

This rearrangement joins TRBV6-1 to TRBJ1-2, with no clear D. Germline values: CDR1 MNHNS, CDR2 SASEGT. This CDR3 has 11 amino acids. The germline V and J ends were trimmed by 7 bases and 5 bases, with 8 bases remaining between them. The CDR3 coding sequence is TGTGCCAGCACCACGGGGTATGGCTACACCTTC. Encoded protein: CASTTGYGYTF.

CDR3 in amino acids: CASSLPLAGGHEQYF. The CDR3 nucleotides read TGCGCCAGCAGCTTACCTCTAGCGGGAGGACACGAGCAGTACTTC. V usage is TRBV5-1 and J usage is TRBJ2-7, with TRBD2 matching over 11 bases. The CDR3 sequence is 15 residues long. In germline, CDR1 is SGHRS, CDR2 YFSETQ. The junction had 6 bases not matched to a gene; V was cut back by 2 bases and J by 5 bases.

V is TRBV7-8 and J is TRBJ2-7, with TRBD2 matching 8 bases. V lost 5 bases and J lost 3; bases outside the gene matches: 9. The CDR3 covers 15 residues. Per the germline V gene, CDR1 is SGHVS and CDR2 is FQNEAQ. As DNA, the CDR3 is TGTGCCAGCAGCCTGGCCGGGACTAGGGTCTACGAGCAGTACTTC. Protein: CASSLAGTRVYEQYF.

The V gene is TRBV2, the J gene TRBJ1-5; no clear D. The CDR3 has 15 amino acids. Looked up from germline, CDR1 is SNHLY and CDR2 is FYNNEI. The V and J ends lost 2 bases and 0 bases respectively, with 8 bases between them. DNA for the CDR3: TGTGCCAGCAGTGAAATACGGGATAGCAATCAGCCCCAGCATTTT. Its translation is CASSEIRDSNQPQHF.

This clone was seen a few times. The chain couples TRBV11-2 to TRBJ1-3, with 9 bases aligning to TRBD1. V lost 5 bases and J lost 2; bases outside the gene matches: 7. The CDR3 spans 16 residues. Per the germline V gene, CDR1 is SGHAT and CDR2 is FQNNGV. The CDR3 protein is CASSIYRGQAGNTIYF. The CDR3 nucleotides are TGTGCCAGCAGCATTTACAGGGGGCAGGCTGGAAACACCATATATTTT.

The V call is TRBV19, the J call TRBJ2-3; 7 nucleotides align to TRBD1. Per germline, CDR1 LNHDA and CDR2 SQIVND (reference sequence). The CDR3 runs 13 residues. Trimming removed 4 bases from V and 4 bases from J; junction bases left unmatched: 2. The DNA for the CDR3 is TGTGCCAGTAGTACACAGGGGTCAGATACGCAGTATTTT. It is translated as CASSTQGSDTQYF.

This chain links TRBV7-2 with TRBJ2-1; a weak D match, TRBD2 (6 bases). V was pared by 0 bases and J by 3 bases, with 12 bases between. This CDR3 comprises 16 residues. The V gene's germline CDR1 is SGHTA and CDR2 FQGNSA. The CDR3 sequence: CASSLAIGRGYNEQFF. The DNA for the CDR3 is TGTGCCAGCAGCTTAGCTATCGGGAGAGGCTACAATGAGCAGTTCTTC. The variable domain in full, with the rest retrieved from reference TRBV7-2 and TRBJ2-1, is GAGVSQSPSNKVTEKGKDVELRCDPISGHTALYWYRQSLGQGLEFLIYFQGNSAPDKSGLPSDRFSAERTGGSVSTLTIQRTQQEDSAVYLCASSLAIGRGYNEQFFGPGTRLTVL.

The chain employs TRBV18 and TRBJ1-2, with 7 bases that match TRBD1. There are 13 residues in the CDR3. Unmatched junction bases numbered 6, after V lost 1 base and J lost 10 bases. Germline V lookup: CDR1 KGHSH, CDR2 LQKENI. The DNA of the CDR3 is TGTGCCAGCTCACCACGGGAAGGGGGCGCCTACACCTTC. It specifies CASSPREGGAYTF.

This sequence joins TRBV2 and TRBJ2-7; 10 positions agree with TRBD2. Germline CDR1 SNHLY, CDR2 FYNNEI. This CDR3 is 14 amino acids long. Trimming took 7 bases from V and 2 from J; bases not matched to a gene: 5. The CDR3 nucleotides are TGTGCCAGCACGAGGACTAGCGGAACCTACGAGCAGTACTTC. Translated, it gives CASTRTSGTYEQYF.

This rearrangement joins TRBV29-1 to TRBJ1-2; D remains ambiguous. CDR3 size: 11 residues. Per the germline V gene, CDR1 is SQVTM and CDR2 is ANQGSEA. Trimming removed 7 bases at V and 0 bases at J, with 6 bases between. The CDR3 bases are TGCAGCGAGAGGACTAACTATGGCTACACCTTC. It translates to CSERTNYGYTF.

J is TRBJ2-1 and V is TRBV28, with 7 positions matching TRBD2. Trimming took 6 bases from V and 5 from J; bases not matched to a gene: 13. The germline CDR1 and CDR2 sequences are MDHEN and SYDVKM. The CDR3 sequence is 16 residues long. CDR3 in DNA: TGTGCCAGCAGCCTTCATCCTAGCGGTCTAAACAATGAGCAGTTCTTC. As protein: CASSLHPSGLNNEQFF.

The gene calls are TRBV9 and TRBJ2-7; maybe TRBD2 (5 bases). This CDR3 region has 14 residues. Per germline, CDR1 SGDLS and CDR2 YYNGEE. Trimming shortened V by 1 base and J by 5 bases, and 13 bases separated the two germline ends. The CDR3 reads CASSVRWEPHEQYF. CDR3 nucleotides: TGTGCCAGCAGCGTAAGGTGGGAGCCCCACGAGCAGTACTTC.

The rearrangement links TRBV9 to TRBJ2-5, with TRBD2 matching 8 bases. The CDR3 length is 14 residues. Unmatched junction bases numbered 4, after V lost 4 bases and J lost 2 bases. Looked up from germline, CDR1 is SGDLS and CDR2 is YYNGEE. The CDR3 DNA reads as TGTGCCAGCAGCTCAACGGGAGGGCAAGAGACCCAGTACTTC. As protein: CASSSTGGQETQYF.

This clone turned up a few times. CDR3 nucleotide sequence: TGTGCCAGCAGCTCCCTGCAGATCGGTGAAGCTTTCTTT. The encoded protein is CASSSLQIGEAFF. The chain links TRBV5-5 to TRBJ1-1, with D unresolved. The CDR3 length is 13 residues. Trimming pared 3 bases from V and 7 bases from J, leaving 13 bases between. CDR1 SGHKS and CDR2 YYEKEE come from the germline V gene (reference sequence).

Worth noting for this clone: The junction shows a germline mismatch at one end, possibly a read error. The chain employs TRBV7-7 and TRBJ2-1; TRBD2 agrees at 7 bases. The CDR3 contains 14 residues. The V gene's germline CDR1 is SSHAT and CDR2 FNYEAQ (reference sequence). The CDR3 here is CASSTGGSYNEQFF. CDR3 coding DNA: TGTGCTAGCAGCACCGGGGGGTCCTACAATGAGCAGTTCTTC.

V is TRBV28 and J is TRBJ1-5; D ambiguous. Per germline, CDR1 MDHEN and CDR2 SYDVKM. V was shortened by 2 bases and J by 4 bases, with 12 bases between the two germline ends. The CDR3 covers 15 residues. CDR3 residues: CASSLSGPGNQPQHF. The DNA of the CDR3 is TGTGCCAGCAGTTTAAGTGGCCCCGGGAATCAGCCCCAGCATTTT.

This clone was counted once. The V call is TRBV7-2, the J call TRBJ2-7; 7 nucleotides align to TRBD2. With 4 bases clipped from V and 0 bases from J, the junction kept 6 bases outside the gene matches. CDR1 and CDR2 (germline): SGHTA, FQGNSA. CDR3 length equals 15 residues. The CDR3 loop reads CASSSRGGGSYEQYF. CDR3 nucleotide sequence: TGTGCCAGCAGCTCCCGTGGGGGGGGCTCCTACGAGCAGTACTTC. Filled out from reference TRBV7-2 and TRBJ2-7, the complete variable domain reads GAGVSQSPSNKVTEKGKDVELRCDPISGHTALYWYRQSLGQGLEFLIYFQGNSAPDKSGLPSDRFSAERTGGSVSTLTIQRTQQEDSAVYLCASSSRGGGSYEQYFGPGTRLTVT.

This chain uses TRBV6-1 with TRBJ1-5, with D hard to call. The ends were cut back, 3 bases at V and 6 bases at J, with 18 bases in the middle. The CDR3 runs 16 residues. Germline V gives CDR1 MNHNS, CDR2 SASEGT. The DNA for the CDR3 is TGTGCCAGCAGTGACGAAGAGTGGGGTTCCGGTCAGCCCCAGCATTTT. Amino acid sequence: CASSDEEWGSGQPQHF.

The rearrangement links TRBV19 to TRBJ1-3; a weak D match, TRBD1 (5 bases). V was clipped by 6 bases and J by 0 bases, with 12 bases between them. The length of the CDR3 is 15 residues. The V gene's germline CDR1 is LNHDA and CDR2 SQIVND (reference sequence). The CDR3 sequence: CASSKLQGSGNTIYF. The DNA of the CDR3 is TGTGCCAGTAGCAAACTCCAGGGCTCTGGAAACACCATATATTTT.